The sequence of this T cell receptor beta chain was determined in a study of blood T cell repertoires in COVID-19. Overall study context: Samples of COVID-19 (acute and convalescent) were obtained from the United States, Italy and Spain.

Researchers sorted participants into cohorts using their self-reported clinical history. The method was immunoSEQ multiplex PCR; TCRdb's version includes in-frame clones alone and lacks a portion of them. The sample has roughly 140,000 clones, roughly 90% seen once. Germline values: CDR1 LNHNV, CDR2 YYDKDF (reference sequence). V was pared by 5 bases and J by 4 bases, with 20 bases between. This CDR3 spans 16 amino acids. The receptor's source is a woman aged 30 to 39 with acute COVID-19. Sequencing was performed on PBMCs or T cells enriched from blood (not recorded which). This chain uses TRBV15 with TRBJ2-5; TRBD2 is a possible D gene (6 bases). The CDR3 protein is CATSGRPTGVAETQYF. CDR3 sequence (DNA): TGTGCCACCAGCGGGCGCCCCACGGGGGTGGCAGAGACCCAGTACTTC.